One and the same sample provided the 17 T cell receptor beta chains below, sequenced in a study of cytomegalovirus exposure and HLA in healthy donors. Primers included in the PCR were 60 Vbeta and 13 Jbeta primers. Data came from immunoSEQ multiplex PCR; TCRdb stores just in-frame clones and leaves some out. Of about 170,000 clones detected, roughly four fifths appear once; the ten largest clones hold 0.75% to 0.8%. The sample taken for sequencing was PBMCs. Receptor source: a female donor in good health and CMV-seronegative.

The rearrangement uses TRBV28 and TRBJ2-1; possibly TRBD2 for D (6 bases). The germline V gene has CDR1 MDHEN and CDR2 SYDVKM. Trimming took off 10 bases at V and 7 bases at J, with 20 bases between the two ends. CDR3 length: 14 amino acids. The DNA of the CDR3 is TGTGCCACCCTGGGGGGAAGCCGCCGAAATGAGCAGTTCTTC. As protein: CATLGGSRRNEQFF.

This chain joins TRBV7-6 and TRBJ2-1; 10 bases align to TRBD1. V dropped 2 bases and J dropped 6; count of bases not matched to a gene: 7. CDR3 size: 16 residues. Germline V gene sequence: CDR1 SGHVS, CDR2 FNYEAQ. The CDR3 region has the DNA TGTGCCAGCAGCTTATTCGGGACAGGGGTGTTCAATGAGCAGTTCTTC. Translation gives CASSLFGTGVFNEQFF.

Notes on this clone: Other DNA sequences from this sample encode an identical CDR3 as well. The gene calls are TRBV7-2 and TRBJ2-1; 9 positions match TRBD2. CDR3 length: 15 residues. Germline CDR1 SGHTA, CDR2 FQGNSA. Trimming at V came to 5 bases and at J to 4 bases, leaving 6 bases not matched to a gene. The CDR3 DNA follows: TGTGCCAGCAGCCTTTCTAGCGGGGCATACAATGAGCAGTTCTTC. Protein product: CASSLSSGAYNEQFF.

CDR3 region: CASRPGQVYNEQFF. The DNA of the CDR3 is TGTGCCAGTAGGCCGGGACAGGTGTACAATGAGCAGTTCTTC. The chain recombines TRBV19 with TRBJ2-1, with TRBD1 matching 8 bases. Germline V gene data show CDR1 as LNHDA and CDR2 as SQIVND (reference sequence). This CDR3 is 14 amino acids long. Trimming at V came to 6 bases and at J to 4 bases, leaving 5 bases not matched to a gene.

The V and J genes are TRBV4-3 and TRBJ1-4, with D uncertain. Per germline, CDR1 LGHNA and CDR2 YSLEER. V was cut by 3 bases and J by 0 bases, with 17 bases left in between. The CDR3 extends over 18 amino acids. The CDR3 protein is CASSHSRHLRTTNEKLFF. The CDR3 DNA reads TGCGCCAGCAGCCATTCCCGACACCTGCGAACAACTAATGAAAAACTGTTTTTT.

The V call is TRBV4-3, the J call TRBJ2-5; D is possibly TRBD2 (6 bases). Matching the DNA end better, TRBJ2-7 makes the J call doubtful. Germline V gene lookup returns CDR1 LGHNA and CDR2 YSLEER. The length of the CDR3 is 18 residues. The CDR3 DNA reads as TGCGCCAGCAGCCAGGGTCCAGCCGGGACTTTAAGCTCCTACGAGCAGTACTTC. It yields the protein CASSQGPAGTLSSYEQYF.

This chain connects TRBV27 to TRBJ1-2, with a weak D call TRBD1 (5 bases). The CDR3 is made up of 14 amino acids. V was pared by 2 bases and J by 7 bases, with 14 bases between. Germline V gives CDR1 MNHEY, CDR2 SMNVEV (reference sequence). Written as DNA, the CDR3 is TGTGCCAGCAGTTTAATAAGGGGTAACGGTGGCTACACCTTC. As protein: CASSLIRGNGGYTF.

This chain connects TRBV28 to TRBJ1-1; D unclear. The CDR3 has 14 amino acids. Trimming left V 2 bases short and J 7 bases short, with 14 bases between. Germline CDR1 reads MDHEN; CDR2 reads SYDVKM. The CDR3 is CASSLDGRLREAFF. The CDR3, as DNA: TGTGCCAGCAGTTTAGATGGGCGTTTACGTGAAGCTTTCTTT.

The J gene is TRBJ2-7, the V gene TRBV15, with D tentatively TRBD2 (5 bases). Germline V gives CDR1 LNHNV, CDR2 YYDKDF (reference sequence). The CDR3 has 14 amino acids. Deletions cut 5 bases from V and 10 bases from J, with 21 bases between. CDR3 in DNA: TGTGCCACCAGCCCGGTGGGAGACCGGGGTTGTCAGTACTTC. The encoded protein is CATSPVGDRGCQYF.

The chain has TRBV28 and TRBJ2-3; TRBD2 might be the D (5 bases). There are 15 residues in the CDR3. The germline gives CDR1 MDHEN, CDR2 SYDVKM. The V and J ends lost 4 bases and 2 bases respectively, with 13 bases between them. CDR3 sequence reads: CASSSGLLYTDTQYF. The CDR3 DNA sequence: TGTGCCAGCAGTTCCGGACTTCTCTACACAGATACGCAGTATTTT.

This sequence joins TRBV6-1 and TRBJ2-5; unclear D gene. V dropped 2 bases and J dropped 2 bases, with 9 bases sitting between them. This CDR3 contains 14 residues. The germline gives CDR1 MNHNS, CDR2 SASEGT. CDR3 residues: CASSERQGQETQYF. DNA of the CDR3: TGTGCCAGCAGTGAAAGACAAGGACAAGAGACCCAGTACTTC.

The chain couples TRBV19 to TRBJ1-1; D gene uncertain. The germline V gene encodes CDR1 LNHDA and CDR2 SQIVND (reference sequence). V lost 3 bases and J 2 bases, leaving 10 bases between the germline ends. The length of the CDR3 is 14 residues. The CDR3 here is CASSISGINTEAFF. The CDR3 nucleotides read TGTGCCAGTAGTATTTCGGGGATAAACACTGAAGCTTTCTTT.

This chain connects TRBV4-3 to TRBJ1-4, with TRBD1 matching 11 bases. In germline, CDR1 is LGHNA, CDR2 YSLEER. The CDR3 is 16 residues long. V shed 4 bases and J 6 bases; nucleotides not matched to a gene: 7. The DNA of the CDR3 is TGCGCCAGCAGCCGAGGGACAGGGGGAAGGTATGAAAAACTGTTTTTT. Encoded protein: CASSRGTGGRYEKLFF.

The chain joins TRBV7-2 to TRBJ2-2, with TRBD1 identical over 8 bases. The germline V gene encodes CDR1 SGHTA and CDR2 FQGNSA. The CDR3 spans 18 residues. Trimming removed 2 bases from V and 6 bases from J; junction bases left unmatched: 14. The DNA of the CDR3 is TGTGCCAGCAGCTTACAGCCCCGACAGGGGTTATACGCCGGGGAGCTGTTTTTT. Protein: CASSLQPRQGLYAGELFF.

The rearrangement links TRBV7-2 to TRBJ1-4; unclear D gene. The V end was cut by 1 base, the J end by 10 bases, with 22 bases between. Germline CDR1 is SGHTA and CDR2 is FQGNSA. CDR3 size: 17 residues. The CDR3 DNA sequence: TGTGCCAGCAGCTTAGACAAAAAAAGTCAGATGGGAGGAAAACTGTTTTTT. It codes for CASSLDKKSQMGGKLFF.

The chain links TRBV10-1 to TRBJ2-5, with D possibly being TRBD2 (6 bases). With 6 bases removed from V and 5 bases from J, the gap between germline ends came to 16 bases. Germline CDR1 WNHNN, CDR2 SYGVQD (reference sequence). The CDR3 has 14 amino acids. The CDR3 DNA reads TGCGCCAGCAGGGAGACTAACGGAGGGGAGACCCAGTACTTC. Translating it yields CASRETNGGETQYF.

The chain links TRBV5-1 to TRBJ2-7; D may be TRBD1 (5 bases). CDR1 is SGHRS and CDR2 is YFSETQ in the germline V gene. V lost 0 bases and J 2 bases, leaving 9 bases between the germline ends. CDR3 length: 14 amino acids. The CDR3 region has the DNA TGCGCCAGCAGCTTGGGGAAGGGGCCCTACGAGCAGTACTTC. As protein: CASSLGKGPYEQYF.